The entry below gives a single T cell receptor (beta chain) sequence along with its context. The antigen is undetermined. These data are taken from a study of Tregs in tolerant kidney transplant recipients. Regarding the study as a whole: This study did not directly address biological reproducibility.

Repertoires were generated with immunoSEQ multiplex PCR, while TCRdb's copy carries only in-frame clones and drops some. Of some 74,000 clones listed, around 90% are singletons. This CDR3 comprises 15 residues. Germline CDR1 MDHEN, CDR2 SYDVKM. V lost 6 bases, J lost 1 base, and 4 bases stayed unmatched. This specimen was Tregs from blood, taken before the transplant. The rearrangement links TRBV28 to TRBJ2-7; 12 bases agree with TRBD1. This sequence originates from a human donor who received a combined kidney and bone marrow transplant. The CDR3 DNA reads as TGTGCCAGCAGGGGACAGGGGGCCCGGTCCTACGAGCAGTACTTC. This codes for CASRGQGARSYEQYF. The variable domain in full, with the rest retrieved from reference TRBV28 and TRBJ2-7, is DVKVTQSSRYLVKRTGEKVFLECVQDMDHENMFWYRQDPGLGLRLIYFSYDVKMKEKGDIPEGYSVSREKKERFSLILESASTNQTSMYLCASRGQGARSYEQYFGPGTRLTVT.